The 32 T cell receptor beta chains below all came from one sample that was sequenced in a study of spatial heterogeneity in lung cancer. Time point denoted: blood at routine non-recurrence follow-up after resection. TCRdb re-called the 5' RACE reads through MiXCR, storing one row per CDR3 protein. The top ten hold more than 20% of the sample, which has tens of thousands of distinct CDR3 sequences, 5.4% seen once. The input for sequencing was PBMCs, taken at follow-up. The receptors come from a female donor with early-stage non-small cell lung cancer.

The J gene is TRBJ2-6, the V gene TRBV5-1; D is ambiguous. Trimming removed 4 bases at V and 0 bases at J, with 8 bases between. The length of the CDR3 is 15 residues. CDR1 SGHRS and CDR2 YFSETQ come from the germline V gene. The CDR3 loop reads CASSPFSSGANVLTF. DNA of the CDR3: TGCGCCAGCAGCCCGTTTTCCTCTGGGGCCAACGTCCTGACTTTC.

The chain links TRBV5-6 to TRBJ2-2; TRBD2 matches at 9 bases. Germline trimming cut 6 bases from V and 5 bases from J; bases unmatched to any gene: 17. CDR3 size: 18 residues. CDR1 and CDR2 (germline): SGHDT, YYEEEE. This CDR3 reads CASTPFHSGGRGTGELFF. The CDR3 DNA reads TGTGCCAGCACCCCGTTCCACAGCGGGGGGCGAGGGACCGGGGAGCTGTTTTTT.

At least ten counts were recorded for this clonotype. This chain links TRBV29-1 with TRBJ2-3; the D call may be TRBD1 or TRBD2 (5 bases each). The CDR3 extends over 16 amino acids. The V gene lost 4 bases and the J gene lost 4 bases, with 21 bases spanning the gap. The germline V gene encodes CDR1 SQVTM and CDR2 ANQGSEA. The CDR3 region is CSVVWWDQPGPDTQYF. CDR3 sequence (DNA): TGCAGCGTTGTATGGTGGGATCAACCGGGGCCAGATACGCAGTATTTT.

This chain connects TRBV7-9 to TRBJ1-2; a possible D gene is TRBD1 (6 bases). Trimming took 2 bases from V and 3 from J, leaving 7 bases between them. This CDR3 has 13 amino acids. Germline V gene data show CDR1 as SEHNR and CDR2 as FQNEAQ (reference sequence). CDR3 sequence: CASSLWTDYGYTF. For the CDR3, the DNA is TGTGCCAGCAGCTTATGGACAGACTATGGCTACACCTTC. The full variable domain, completed using reference TRBV7-9 and TRBJ1-2, is DTGVSQNPRHKITKRGQNVTFRCDPISEHNRLYWYRQTLGQGPEFLTYFQNEAQLEKSRLLSDRFSAERPKGSFSTLEIQRTEQGDSAMYLCASSLWTDYGYTFGSGTRLTVV.

The table lists this clonotype with a few counts. This chain links TRBV6-2 or TRBV6-3 with TRBJ2-7; D is unresolved. The CDR3 is made up of 11 amino acids. The ends were cut back, 3 bases at V and 5 bases at J, with 5 bases in the middle. The germline V gene has CDR1 MNHEY and CDR2 SVGEGT. The CDR3 spells CASSYFDEQYF. The CDR3 DNA reads TGTGCCAGCAGTTATTTCGACGAGCAGTACTTC.

There are a few counts of this clonotype. The CDR3 sequence: CASSINEYEQYF. The CDR3 nucleotides read TGTGCCAGTAGTATAAACGAATACGAGCAGTACTTC. The J gene is TRBJ2-7, the V gene TRBV19; D is ambiguous. Trimming took off 2 bases at V and 4 bases at J, with 6 bases between the two ends. Per germline, CDR1 LNHDA and CDR2 SQIVND (reference sequence). The CDR3 consists of 12 residues. Drawing the rest from reference TRBV19 and TRBJ2-7, the complete variable domain is DGGITQSPKYLFRKEGQNVTLSCEQNLNHDAMYWYRQDPGQGLRLIYYSQIVNDFQKGDIAEGYSVSREKKESFPLTVTSAQKNPTAFYLCASSINEYEQYFGPGTRLTVT.

This clonotype was observed at least ten times. V gene TRBV19 combines with J gene TRBJ2-7; D might be TRBD1 (6 bases). Trimming pared 6 bases from V and 2 bases from J, leaving 14 bases between. Germline V gene lookup returns CDR1 LNHDA and CDR2 SQIVND (reference sequence). The CDR3 has 14 amino acids. CDR3: CASSRDKGTYEQYF. DNA for the CDR3: TGTGCCAGTAGCCGGGACAAGGGGACCTACGAGCAGTACTTC.

At least ten counts were recorded for this clonotype. The rearrangement uses TRBV11-3 and TRBJ2-1; TRBD1 matches 9 bases. The germline V gene has CDR1 SGHNT and CDR2 YENEEA. The CDR3 has 15 residues. V shed 5 bases, J shed 5 bases, and the junction held 7 bases outside the gene matches. The CDR3 DNA is TGTGCCAGCAGCCCTCAAGGGACAGGGAACAATGAGCAGTTCTTC. Amino acids: CASSPQGTGNNEQFF.

This clonotype was counted only a few times. The rearrangement joins TRBV12-3 or TRBV12-4 to TRBJ2-1; TRBD1 aligns across 7 bases. Trimming took 7 bases from V and 0 from J; bases not matched to a gene: 3. The CDR3 runs 14 residues. CDR3 in DNA: TGTGCCAGCACCAGGGGGAGCTCCTACAATGAGCAGTTCTTC. Protein: CASTRGSSYNEQFF.

At least ten counts were recorded for this clonotype. The J gene is TRBJ2-1, the V gene TRBV7-2, with D tentatively TRBD1 (6 bases). V was cut by 4 bases and J by 4 bases, with 14 bases left in between. The CDR3 totals 15 residues. Looked up from germline, CDR1 is SGHTA and CDR2 is FQGNSA. This chain's CDR3 is CASSSTSGQYNEQFF. The CDR3 coding sequence is TGTGCCAGCAGCTCCACCTCGGGACAATACAATGAGCAGTTCTTC.

This clonotype has ten or more counts. The chain has TRBV9 and TRBJ1-1; TRBD1 is a possible D gene (5 bases). Trimming removed 4 bases from V and 0 bases from J, with 10 bases in between. The CDR3 loop spans 14 amino acids. CDR1 and CDR2 (germline): SGDLS, YYNGEE. The CDR3, as DNA: TGTGCCAGCAGCTTTTCGGACATGAACACTGAAGCTTTCTTT. Translation: CASSFSDMNTEAFF.

This clonotype was found many times. The chain links TRBV9 to TRBJ2-5, with D tentatively TRBD2 (7 bases). Trimming pared 4 bases from V and 7 bases from J, leaving 14 bases between. This CDR3 has 13 amino acids. Germline CDR1 is SGDLS and CDR2 is YYNGEE. CDR3 residues: CASSQGGVGTQYF. CDR3 nucleotide sequence: TGTGCCAGCAGCCAAGGGGGGGTCGGGACCCAGTACTTC.

Many counts were recorded for this clonotype. V is TRBV20-1 and J is TRBJ2-1; D may be TRBD1 (5 bases). Deletions cut 8 bases from V and 5 bases from J, with 13 bases between. The V gene's germline CDR1 is DFQATT and CDR2 SNEGSKA (reference sequence). The CDR3 has 12 residues. In nucleotides, the CDR3 is TGCAGTCCCTGGACAAGTCACAATGAGCAGTTCTTC. Translation: CSPWTSHNEQFF.

This clonotype was found many times. The chain is built from TRBV9 and TRBJ2-5, with D perhaps matching TRBD2 (6 bases). The ends were cut back, 3 bases at V and 3 bases at J, with 15 bases in the middle. Germline CDR1 reads SGDLS; CDR2 reads YYNGEE. The CDR3 is 15 residues long. Written as DNA, the CDR3 is TGTGCCAGCAGCGGGGCGGGACGTACCAAAGAGACCCAGTACTTC. Translated: CASSGAGRTKETQYF.

This clonotype was found many times. This chain links TRBV10-3 with TRBJ2-3, with D hard to call. The germline CDR1 and CDR2 sequences are ENHRY and SYGVKD. The CDR3 runs 13 residues. Trimming pared 0 bases from V and 5 bases from J, leaving 6 bases between. CDR3 coding DNA: TGTGCCATCAGTGAGTCCTCTATAGATACGCAGTATTTT. It yields the protein CAISESSIDTQYF.

This clonotype was seen ten or more times. This chain links TRBV20-1 with TRBJ2-1; 7 bases map to TRBD2. Germline V gene sequence: CDR1 DFQATT, CDR2 SNEGSKA (reference sequence). The CDR3 extends over 15 amino acids. Trimming cost V 1 base and J 3 bases; bases outside gene matches: 6. CDR3 coding DNA: TGCAGTGCTAGAGGTTCGGAGCGGGGCTACAATGAGCAGTTCTTC. This gives the protein CSARGSERGYNEQFF.

This clonotype is labeled medium-sized (0.01 to 0.1%). The V gene is TRBV27, the J gene TRBJ2-7; 10 bases map to TRBD1. The CDR3 consists of 15 residues. V was pared by 5 bases and J by 2 bases, with 6 bases of the junction left unmatched. Germline lookup yields CDR1 MNHEY and CDR2 SMNVEV (reference sequence). This CDR3 is CASSIGGTGAYEQYF. CDR3 bases: TGTGCCAGCAGTATTGGCGGGACAGGGGCCTACGAGCAGTACTTC.

At least ten counts were recorded for this clonotype. V usage is TRBV27 and J usage is TRBJ2-3; TRBD1 might be the D (6 bases). Germline lookup yields CDR1 MNHEY and CDR2 SMNVEV (reference sequence). The CDR3 extends over 14 amino acids. V gave up 5 bases and J gave up 1 base, with 10 bases separating them. CDR3: CASSGWTGTDTQYF. CDR3 bases: TGTGCCAGCAGTGGGTGGACAGGCACAGATACGCAGTATTTT.

This clonotype was observed many times. V usage is TRBV5-1 and J usage is TRBJ2-7; TRBD1 is a possible D gene (5 bases). The CDR3 contains 14 residues. Trimming pared 0 bases from V and 4 bases from J, leaving 11 bases between. Germline CDR1 reads SGHRS; CDR2 reads YFSETQ. CDR3 amino acids: CASSLVRTPYEQYF. CDR3 coding DNA: TGCGCCAGCAGCTTGGTGAGGACACCATACGAGCAGTACTTC.

By share, this clonotype ranks as medium-sized. The genes are TRBV29-1 and TRBJ2-1; maybe TRBD1 (6 bases). The CDR3 is made up of 14 amino acids. The V and J ends lost 7 bases and 2 bases respectively, with 15 bases between them. Germline CDR1 reads SQVTM; CDR2 reads ANQGSEA. The DNA for the CDR3 is TGCAGCGCTGGATCCGGGACAACCTACAATGAGCAGTTCTTC. Residues: CSAGSGTTYNEQFF.

In this sample, this clonotype turned up many times. The V gene is TRBV5-1, the J gene TRBJ2-1; D unclear. V was cut by 4 bases and J by 9 bases, with 11 bases left in between. CDR3 length: 12 residues. The germline V gene encodes CDR1 SGHRS and CDR2 YFSETQ. CDR3 residues: CASSPSRGEQFF. CDR3 in DNA: TGCGCCAGCAGCCCAAGTAGAGGTGAGCAGTTCTTC.

The V call is TRBV6-2 or TRBV6-3, the J call TRBJ2-7, with 12 bases matching TRBD1. The CDR3 contains 15 residues. CDR1 is MNHEY and CDR2 is SVGEGT in the germline V gene. V was clipped by 4 bases and J by 5 bases; unmatched bases: 6. The CDR3 DNA sequence: TGTGCCAGCAGTTCCGTGGGACAGGGGGCCGACGAGCAGTACTTC. This sequence encodes CASSSVGQGADEQYF.

There are many counts of this clonotype. The chain has TRBV12-2 and TRBJ2-1; TRBD2 is the table's D call and was not checked against the DNA. TRBV12-2 is marked as a pseudogene. The CDR3 loop spans 18 amino acids. The CDR3 DNA reads TGTGCAAGTCGAAGTGTGAGCGGGAGCAACTCCAGTTACAATGAGCAGTTCTTC. Translating it yields CASRSVSGSNSSYNEQFF.

Ten or more counts support this clonotype. CDR3 sequence: CSVDSVNTDTQYF. In nucleotides, the CDR3 is TGCAGCGTTGATTCGGTGAACACAGATACGCAGTATTTT. V and J are TRBV29-1 and TRBJ2-3, with no clear D. CDR3 size: 13 residues. Trimming took off 3 bases at V and 2 bases at J, with 9 bases between the two ends. Germline loops: CDR1 SQVTM, CDR2 ANQGSEA.

The table lists this clonotype with many counts. The genes are TRBV6-6 and TRBJ2-5, with TRBD2 matching over 8 bases. The V segment lost 7 bases and the J segment 1 base; nucleotides outside the gene matches: 8. The CDR3 has 15 amino acids. Per germline, CDR1 MNHNY and CDR2 SVGAGI (reference sequence). The CDR3 protein is CASIPSSGGQETQYF. CDR3 nucleotide sequence: TGTGCCAGCATTCCCTCGAGCGGGGGCCAAGAGACCCAGTACTTC.

This clonotype was seen many times. The V gene is TRBV7-2, the J gene TRBJ1-1; 10 bases line up with TRBD1. In germline, CDR1 is SGHTA, CDR2 FQGNSA. This CDR3 has 14 amino acids. V lost 4 bases to trimming and J lost 6 bases; unmatched junction nucleotides: 5. CDR3 DNA sequence: TGTGCCAGCAGCTCGGGACAGGGGATCGCTGAAGCTTTCTTT. It yields the protein CASSSGQGIAEAFF.

A word on this clonotype: This may arise from a read error, as a much more abundant clone is one base away. The V gene is TRBV28, the J gene TRBJ1-6; D not resolved. The germline V gene encodes CDR1 MDHEN and CDR2 SYDVKM. CDR3 size: 14 residues. The CDR3, as DNA: TGTGCCAGCTGTTTTCGGTTGAGGAACTCACCCCTCCACTTT. This encodes CASCFRLRNSPLHF.

Ten or more counts support this clonotype. The chain couples TRBV12-3 or TRBV12-4 to TRBJ1-6; 7 bases align to TRBD1. This CDR3 comprises 14 residues. J lost 7 bases, V lost 3 bases, and 3 bases had no gene match. CDR3 DNA sequence: TGTGCCAGCAGTTTGGCAGGGGGAAATTCACCCCTCCACTTT. Translated, it gives CASSLAGGNSPLHF.

This clonotype appeared many times. The rearrangement links TRBV6-6 to TRBJ2-3, with TRBD2 as a possible D gene (5 bases). This CDR3 spans 14 amino acids. The germline gives CDR1 MNHNY, CDR2 SVGAGI (reference sequence). V lost 6 bases, J lost 7 bases, and 17 bases lay in between. The CDR3 region is CASRATGLGNTQYF. Written as DNA, the CDR3 is TGTGCCAGCAGGGCCACGGGCCTCGGGAATACGCAGTATTTT.

This clonotype was picked up many times. The rearrangement links TRBV5-1 to TRBJ2-5; D unresolved. CDR3 length equals 12 residues. The germline V and J ends were trimmed by 1 base and 5 bases, with 6 bases remaining between them. CDR1 and CDR2 (germline): SGHRS, YFSETQ. In DNA form, the CDR3 reads TGCGCCAGCAGCTTGCCCTCGGAGACCCAGTACTTC. Residues: CASSLPSETQYF.

About this clonotype: It may be a read error: a sequence one base away is much more abundant. V gene TRBV19 combines with J gene TRBJ1-2; D possibly corresponds to TRBD1 (5 bases). The CDR3 runs to 15 residues. Germline lookup yields CDR1 LNHDA and CDR2 SQIVND (reference sequence). V lost 9 bases to trimming and J lost 0 bases, with 17 bases between them. CDR3 sequence reads: CASRGNRIANYGYTF. The DNA for the CDR3 is TGTGCCAGCCGGGGCAACCGAATAGCTAACTATGGCTACACCTTC.

This sequence joins TRBV12-3 or TRBV12-4 and TRBJ1-5; D is unclear. The CDR3 consists of 13 residues. V was shortened by 6 bases and J by 1 base, with 7 bases between the two germline ends. CDR3 loop: CASSPGSNQPQHF. Here the CDR3 DNA reads TGTGCCAGCAGCCCTGGGAGCAATCAGCCCCAGCATTTT.